This T cell receptor (beta chain) was sequenced in a study of prognosis after radiotherapy for stage I lung cancer. Concerning this clonotype itself: It is likely a read error: a sequence one base away is far more abundant.

Germline V CDR1 and CDR2: MDHEN, SYDVKM. The CDR3 has 16 amino acids. V lost 5 bases and J 3 bases, leaving 18 bases between the germline ends. It was by two-round multiplex PCR that TCR beta CDR3 was amplified from genomic DNA. The first PCR round targeted every TRBV and TRBJ gene with specific primers. TCRdb fed the multiplex PCR reads into MiXCR, producing one record per CDR3 protein. The table records fewer than 40,000 distinct CDR3 sequences, approximately 35% of them present only once. The chain combines TRBV28 with TRBJ2-3; D assignment may be TRBD1 or TRBD2 (6 bases each). This TCR was sampled from a donor aged 50 or older with non-small cell lung cancer. The material sequenced was PBMCs, taken before or after stereotactic body radiation therapy (not recorded which). The CDR3 region is CASSPPRWGATDTQYF. CDR3 bases: TGTGCCAGCAGTCCTCCCCGATGGGGGGCAACAGATACGCAGTATTTT.